This passage covers 20 T cell receptor beta chains from one sample sequenced in a study of CD8 T cells in Susac syndrome. When the RNA was reverse transcribed, random hexamers were used with an input of about 0.5 to 1 ug. TCRdb redid the calling of the immunoSEQ multiplex PCR reads with MiXCR, one entry per CDR3 protein. The table shows 250,000 to 300,000 distinct CDR3 sequences, with 85% occurring only once. The material sequenced was CD8+ T cells from PBMCs. These receptors all come from a human donor with multiple sclerosis.

The CDR3 nucleotides read TGCGCCAGCAGCCAAGATTCGGGACAGGTTGTAAAACTGTTTTTT. This translates into CASSQDSGQVVKLFF. The chain carries TRBV4-3 and TRBJ1-4, with 8 bases that match TRBD1. Germline CDR1 LGHNA, CDR2 YSLEER. With 0 bases clipped from V and 10 bases from J, the junction kept 7 bases outside the gene matches. The CDR3 sequence is 15 residues long.

The chain couples TRBV11-2 to TRBJ1-2, with unresolved D. Trimming removed 7 bases from V and 0 bases from J, with 3 bases in between. Looked up from germline, CDR1 is SGHAT and CDR2 is FQNNGV. The CDR3 is made up of 11 amino acids. CDR3 loop: CASTANYGYTF. CDR3 bases: TGTGCCAGCACCGCTAACTATGGCTACACCTTC.

Written as DNA, the CDR3 is TGTGCCAGCAGCACCCGACAGAGAGTGAACACTGAAGCTTTCTTT. This sequence encodes CASSTRQRVNTEAFF. This rearrangement joins TRBV28 to TRBJ1-1, with D possibly TRBD1 on 5 matching bases. The CDR3 loop spans 15 amino acids. Germline assignment: CDR1 MDHEN and CDR2 SYDVKM. Trimming took off 6 bases at V and 0 bases at J, with 14 bases between the two ends. Combining the CDR3 with reference TRBV28 and TRBJ1-1 gives the whole variable domain DVKVTQSSRYLVKRTGEKVFLECVQDMDHENMFWYRQDPGLGLRLIYFSYDVKMKEKGDIPEGYSVSREKKERFSLILESASTNQTSMYLCASSTRQRVNTEAFFGQGTRLTVV.

The chain combines TRBV28 with TRBJ1-1, with D unresolved. V lost 2 bases and J lost 1, with 5 bases in between. The CDR3 consists of 13 residues. Germline CDR1 and CDR2: MDHEN and SYDVKM. The CDR3 here is CASSLMENTEAFF. CDR3 bases: TGTGCCAGCAGTTTAATGGAGAACACTGAAGCTTTCTTT.

The CDR3 DNA sequence: TGTGCTAGTGGTCCAACACAGGGGGACAACACTGAAGCTTTCTTT. Translated: CASGPTQGDNTEAFF. V usage is TRBV12-5 and J usage is TRBJ1-1, with TRBD1 identical over 8 bases. The CDR3 has 15 residues. Germline loops: CDR1 LGHNT, CDR2 FRNRAP. Trimming took 5 bases from V and 2 from J; bases not matched to a gene: 7.

This clonotype was found a few times. The rearrangement links TRBV20-1 to TRBJ2-7; TRBD2 might be the D (5 bases). V lost 0 bases and J 3 bases, leaving 15 bases between the germline ends. Germline assignment: CDR1 DFQATT and CDR2 SNEGSKA (reference sequence). The CDR3 runs 15 residues. The CDR3 sequence is CSARDYSLEGYEQYF. CDR3 bases: TGCAGTGCTAGAGATTATAGTCTAGAGGGCTACGAGCAGTACTTC.

The table lists this clonotype with a count of one. V is TRBV25-1 and J is TRBJ1-5; D is unclear. The germline V gene encodes CDR1 MGHDK and CDR2 SYGVNS. V lost 2 bases and J 12 bases, leaving 8 bases between the germline ends. This CDR3 contains 11 residues. The CDR3 DNA reads as TGTGCCAGCAGTGAAGGAGTTCGCCAGCATTTT. This encodes CASSEGVRQHF.

This clonotype was seen a single time. The rearrangement joins TRBV5-1 to TRBJ1-1, with unresolved D. Germline V CDR1 and CDR2: SGHRS, YFSETQ. V dropped 4 bases and J dropped 1 base, with 8 bases sitting between them. This CDR3 region has 13 residues. The CDR3 bases are TGCGCCAGCAGCCTTAGATCGAACACTGAAGCTTTCTTT. Its protein is CASSLRSNTEAFF.

V usage is TRBV12-3 or TRBV12-4 and J usage is TRBJ2-3; D uncertain. Trimming cost V 7 bases and J 7 bases, with 12 bases left between them. The CDR3 loop spans 12 amino acids. In nucleotides, the CDR3 is TGTGCCAGCACTGAGAGCGAACATACGCAGTATTTT. This encodes CASTESEHTQYF.

CDR3 nucleotide sequence: TGTGCCAGCAGCCGACCGGGGACTACCGAGCAGTACTTC. Encoded protein: CASSRPGTTEQYF. V gene TRBV7-9 combines with J gene TRBJ2-7; 7 bases are shared with TRBD2. Germline lookup yields CDR1 SEHNR and CDR2 FQNEAQ (reference sequence). The CDR3 totals 13 residues. V was pared by 5 bases and J by 6 bases, with 7 bases of the junction left unmatched. Full variable domain (rest looked up from reference TRBV7-9 and TRBJ2-7): DTGVSQNPRHKITKRGQNVTFRCDPISEHNRLYWYRQTLGQGPEFLTYFQNEAQLEKSRLLSDRFSAERPKGSFSTLEIQRTEQGDSAMYLCASSRPGTTEQYFGPGTRLTVT.

This chain uses TRBV4-3 with TRBJ2-7; 7 bases are shared with TRBD1. The CDR3 runs to 15 residues. V was clipped by 3 bases and J by 0 bases; unmatched bases: 5. The V gene's germline CDR1 is LGHNA and CDR2 YSLEER. The CDR3 DNA reads TGCGCCAGCAGCCAGTGGACAGGAAGCTCCTACGAGCAGTACTTC. Residues: CASSQWTGSSYEQYF.

This clonotype was found a few times. V is TRBV19 and J is TRBJ2-2; a possible D gene is TRBD2 (6 bases). Trimming shortened V by 4 bases and J by 1 base, and 16 bases separated the two germline ends. CDR1 and CDR2 (germline): LNHDA, SQIVND (reference sequence). The CDR3 has 17 residues. The CDR3 region is CASSSGAGRVNTGELFF. The CDR3 DNA follows: TGTGCCAGTAGTAGCGGGGCAGGGAGAGTGAACACCGGGGAGCTGTTTTTT.

This clonotype was observed once. The chain employs TRBV29-1 and TRBJ2-1; 7 nucleotides agree with TRBD2. The CDR3 is 15 amino acids. The J segment lost 8 bases and the V segment lost 4 bases, leaving 14 bases of the junction unmatched. In germline, CDR1 is SQVTM, CDR2 ANQGSEA. This chain's CDR3 is CSVVEGEGRADEQFF. The CDR3 nucleotides are TGCAGCGTTGTGGAAGGGGAAGGGAGGGCCGATGAGCAGTTCTTC.

The V and J genes are TRBV5-4 and TRBJ1-2; 8 nucleotides align to TRBD1. The CDR3 extends over 14 amino acids. After removal of 4 bases from V and 7 bases from J, the junction contained 9 bases not matched to a gene. Per the germline V gene, CDR1 is SGHNT and CDR2 is YYREEE (reference sequence). The CDR3 bases are TGTGCCAGCAGCCCGGACAGGGTTCGAGGTGGCTACACCTTC. Protein: CASSPDRVRGGYTF.

J is TRBJ2-2 and V is TRBV4-3, with TRBD1 matching 9 bases. There are 15 residues in the CDR3. After removal of 4 bases from V and 7 bases from J, the junction contained 7 bases not matched to a gene. Germline V gene data show CDR1 as LGHNA and CDR2 as YSLEER. CDR3 in DNA: TGCGCCAGCAGCCCAGGGACAGGGATGGGCGGGGAGCTGTTTTTT. It is translated as CASSPGTGMGGELFF.

This chain connects TRBV5-1 to TRBJ1-2, with D possibly matching TRBD1 (6 bases). The CDR3 is made up of 17 amino acids. From germline, CDR1 is SGHRS and CDR2 YFSETQ. Deletions cut 1 base from V and 4 bases from J, with 20 bases between. CDR3 region: CASSLSRGPTFFYGYTF. The DNA of the CDR3 is TGCGCCAGCAGCTTGAGCAGGGGACCCACCTTTTTCTATGGCTACACCTTC.

A single count supports this clonotype. The J gene is TRBJ2-1, the V gene TRBV21-1; the table names TRBD1, a call not compared with the DNA. TRBV21-1 is flagged as a pseudogene. CDR3 length: 14 amino acids. CDR3 nucleotides: TGTGCCACCGACCCGGAGGGGGCTCGCAATGAGCAGTTCTTC. Encoded protein: CATDPEGARNEQFF.

The CDR3 coding sequence is TGTGCCAGCAGTGAAGCTCGGGCAGGGGGCAACTACGAGCAGTACTTC. Translated, it gives CASSEARAGGNYEQYF. This sequence joins TRBV2 and TRBJ2-7, with 8 bases lining up with TRBD1. This CDR3 has 16 amino acids. The V gene end was trimmed by 0 bases and the J gene end by 3 bases; junction bases not matched to a gene: 7. The V gene's germline CDR1 is SNHLY and CDR2 FYNNEI.

The chain employs TRBV24-1 and TRBJ2-5, with unresolved D. CDR1 is KGHDR and CDR2 is SFDVKD in the germline V gene. Trimming shortened V by 4 bases and J by 5 bases, and 13 bases separated the two germline ends. The CDR3 has 14 residues. CDR3 coding DNA: TGTGCCACCAGTGACCTAGAAACCCAGGAGACCCAGTACTTC. Translated, it gives CATSDLETQETQYF.

This chain uses TRBV28 with TRBJ2-7; 9 bases are shared with TRBD2. With V trimmed by 5 bases and J by 2 bases, 22 bases remained unmatched. In germline, CDR1 is MDHEN, CDR2 SYDVKM. CDR3 length equals 20 residues. CDR3 bases: TGTGCCAGCAGTCCAAGATCTGGTACTAGCGGGCCTACCGTCGCCTACGAGCAGTACTTC. Translating gives CASSPRSGTSGPTVAYEQYF. The entire variable domain, with the rest obtained from reference TRBV28 and TRBJ2-7, is as follows: DVKVTQSSRYLVKRTGEKVFLECVQDMDHENMFWYRQDPGLGLRLIYFSYDVKMKEKGDIPEGYSVSREKKERFSLILESASTNQTSMYLCASSPRSGTSGPTVAYEQYFGPGTRLTVT.